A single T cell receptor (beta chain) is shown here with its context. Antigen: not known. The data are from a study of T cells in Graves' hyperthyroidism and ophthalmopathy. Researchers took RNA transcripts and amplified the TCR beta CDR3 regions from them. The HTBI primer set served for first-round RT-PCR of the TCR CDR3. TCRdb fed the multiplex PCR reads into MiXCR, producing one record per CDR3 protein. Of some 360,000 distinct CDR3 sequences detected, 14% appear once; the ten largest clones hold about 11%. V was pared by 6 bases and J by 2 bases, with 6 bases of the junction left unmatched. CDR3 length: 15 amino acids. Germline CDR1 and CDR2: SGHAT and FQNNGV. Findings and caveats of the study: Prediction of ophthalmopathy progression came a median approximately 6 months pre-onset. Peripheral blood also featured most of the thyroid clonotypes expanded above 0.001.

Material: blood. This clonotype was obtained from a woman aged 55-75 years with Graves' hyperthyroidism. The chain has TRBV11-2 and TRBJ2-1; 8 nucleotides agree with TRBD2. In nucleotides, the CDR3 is TGTGCCAGCAGATCCGGGCGGGGGGCCTACAATGAGCAGTTCTTC. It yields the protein CASRSGRGAYNEQFF.